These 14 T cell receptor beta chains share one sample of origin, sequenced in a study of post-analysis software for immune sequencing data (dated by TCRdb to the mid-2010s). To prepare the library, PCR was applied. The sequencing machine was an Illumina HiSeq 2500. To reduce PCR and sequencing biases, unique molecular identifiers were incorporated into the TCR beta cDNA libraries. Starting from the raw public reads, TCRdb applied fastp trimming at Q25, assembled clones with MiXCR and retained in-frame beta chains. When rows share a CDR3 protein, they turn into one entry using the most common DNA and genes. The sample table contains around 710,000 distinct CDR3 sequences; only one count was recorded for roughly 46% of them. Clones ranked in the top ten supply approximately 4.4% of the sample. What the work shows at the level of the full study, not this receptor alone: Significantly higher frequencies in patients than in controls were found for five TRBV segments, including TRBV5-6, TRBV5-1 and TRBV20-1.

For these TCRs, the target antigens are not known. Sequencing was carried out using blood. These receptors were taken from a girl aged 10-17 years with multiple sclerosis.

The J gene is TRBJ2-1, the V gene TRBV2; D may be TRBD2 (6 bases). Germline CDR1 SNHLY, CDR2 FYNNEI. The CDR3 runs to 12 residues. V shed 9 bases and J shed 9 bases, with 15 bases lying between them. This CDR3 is CASNRDSSEQFF. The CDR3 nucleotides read TGTGCCAGTAACCGGGACTCCAGTGAGCAGTTCTTC.

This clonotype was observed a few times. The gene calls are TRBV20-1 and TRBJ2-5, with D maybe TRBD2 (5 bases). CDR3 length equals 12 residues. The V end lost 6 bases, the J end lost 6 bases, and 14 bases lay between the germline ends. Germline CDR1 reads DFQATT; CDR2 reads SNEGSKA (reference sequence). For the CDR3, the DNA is TGCAGTGCCCGAGGGTTTCCCCAGACCCAGTACTTC. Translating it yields CSARGFPQTQYF.

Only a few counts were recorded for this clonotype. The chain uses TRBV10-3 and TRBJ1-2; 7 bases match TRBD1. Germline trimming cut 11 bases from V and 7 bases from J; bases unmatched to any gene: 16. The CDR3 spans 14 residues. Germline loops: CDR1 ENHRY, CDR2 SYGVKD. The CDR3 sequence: CASPLRGQNGGYTF. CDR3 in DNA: TGTGCCTCCCCGCTAAGGGGGCAAAATGGTGGCTACACCTTC.

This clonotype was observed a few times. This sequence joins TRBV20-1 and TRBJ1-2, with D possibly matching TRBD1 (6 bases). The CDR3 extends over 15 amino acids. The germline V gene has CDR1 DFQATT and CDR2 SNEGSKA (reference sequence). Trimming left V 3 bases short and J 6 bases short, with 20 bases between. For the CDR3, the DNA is TGCAGTGCTAGGAGGGTGGTAAGGGGGGATGATGGCTACACCTTC. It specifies CSARRVVRGDDGYTF.

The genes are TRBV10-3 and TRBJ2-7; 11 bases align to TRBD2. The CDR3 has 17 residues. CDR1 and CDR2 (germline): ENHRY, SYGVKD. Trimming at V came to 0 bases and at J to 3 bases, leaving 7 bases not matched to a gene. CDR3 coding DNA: TGTGCCATCAGTGAGTCGAGGCTAGCGGGAGGAGTCTACGAGCAGTACTTC. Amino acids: CAISESRLAGGVYEQYF.

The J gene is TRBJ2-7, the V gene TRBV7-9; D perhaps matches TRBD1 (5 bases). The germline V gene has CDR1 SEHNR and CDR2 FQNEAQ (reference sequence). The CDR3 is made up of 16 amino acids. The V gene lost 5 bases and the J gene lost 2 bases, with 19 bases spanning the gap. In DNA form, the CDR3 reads TGTGCCAGCAGCCCCGGACCAGGGAAGATGCCCTACGAGCAGTACTTC. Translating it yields CASSPGPGKMPYEQYF.

CDR3 nucleotides: TGTGCCAGCAGGCCGAACGAGGGGAACACTGAAGCTTTCTTT. Translated: CASRPNEGNTEAFF. The chain couples TRBV7-9 to TRBJ1-1; D unclear. This CDR3 comprises 14 residues. CDR1 is SEHNR and CDR2 is FQNEAQ in the germline V gene (reference sequence). The ends were cut back, 6 bases at V and 1 base at J, with 12 bases in the middle.

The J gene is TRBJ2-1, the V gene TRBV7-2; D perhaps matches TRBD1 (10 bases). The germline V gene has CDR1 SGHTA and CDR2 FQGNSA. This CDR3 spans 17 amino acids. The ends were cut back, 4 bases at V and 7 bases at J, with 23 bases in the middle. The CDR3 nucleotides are TGTGCCAGCAGCTGGACAGGGGGACTAGCTGTACGGAATGAGCAGTTCTTC. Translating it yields CASSWTGGLAVRNEQFF.

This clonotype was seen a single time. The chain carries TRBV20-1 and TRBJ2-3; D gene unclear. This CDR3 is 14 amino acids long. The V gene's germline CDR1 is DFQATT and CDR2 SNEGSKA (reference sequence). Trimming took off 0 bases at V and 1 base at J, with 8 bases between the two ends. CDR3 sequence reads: CSARDNLGTDTQYF. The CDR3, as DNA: TGCAGTGCTAGAGATAACCTAGGCACAGATACGCAGTATTTT.

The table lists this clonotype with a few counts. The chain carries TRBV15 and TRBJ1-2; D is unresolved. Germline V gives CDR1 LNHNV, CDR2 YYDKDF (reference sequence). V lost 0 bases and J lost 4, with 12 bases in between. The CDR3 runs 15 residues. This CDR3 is CATSRDKGLSYGYTF. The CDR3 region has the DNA TGTGCCACCAGCAGAGATAAAGGGCTGAGCTATGGCTACACCTTC. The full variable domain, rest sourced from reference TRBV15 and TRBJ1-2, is DAMVIQNPRYQVTQFGKPVTLSCSQTLNHNVMYWYQQKSSQAPKLLFHYYDKDFNNEADTPDNFQSRRPNTSFCFLDIRSPGLGDTAMYLCATSRDKGLSYGYTFGSGTRLTVV.

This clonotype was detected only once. CDR3 in amino acids: CATSRDGLQYEQYF. CDR3 DNA: TGTGCCACCAGCAGAGATGGGTTGCAGTACGAGCAGTACTTC. This chain links TRBV15 with TRBJ2-5; no reliable D call. The closer fit of TRBJ2-7 to the DNA end suggests the J call may be wrong. From germline, CDR1 is LNHNV and CDR2 YYDKDF (reference sequence). This CDR3 is built from 14 residues.

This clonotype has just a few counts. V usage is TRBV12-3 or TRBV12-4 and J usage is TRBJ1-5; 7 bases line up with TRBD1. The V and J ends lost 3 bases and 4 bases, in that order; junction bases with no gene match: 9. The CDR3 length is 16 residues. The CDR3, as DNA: TGTGCCAGCAGTTTCCAACAGGGGTCAAGGAATCAGCCCCAGCATTTT. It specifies CASSFQQGSRNQPQHF.

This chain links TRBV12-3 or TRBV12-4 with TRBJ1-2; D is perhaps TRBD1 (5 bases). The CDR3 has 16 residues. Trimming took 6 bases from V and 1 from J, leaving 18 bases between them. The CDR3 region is CASSPSRGPINYGYTF. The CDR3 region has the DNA TGTGCCAGCAGCCCCTCGCGGGGACCGATTAACTATGGCTACACCTTC.

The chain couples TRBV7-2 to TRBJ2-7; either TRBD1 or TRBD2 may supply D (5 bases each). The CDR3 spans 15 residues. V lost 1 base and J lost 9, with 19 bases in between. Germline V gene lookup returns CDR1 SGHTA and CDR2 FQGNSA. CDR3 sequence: CASSLGRGRLRGQYF. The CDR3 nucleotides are TGTGCCAGCAGCTTAGGTCGGGGACGGCTACGAGGGCAGTACTTC. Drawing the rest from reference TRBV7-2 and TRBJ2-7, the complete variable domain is GAGVSQSPSNKVTEKGKDVELRCDPISGHTALYWYRQSLGQGLEFLIYFQGNSAPDKSGLPSDRFSAERTGGSVSTLTIQRTQQEDSAVYLCASSLGRGRLRGQYFGPGTRLTVT.